This T cell receptor beta chain is from a study of T cell changes during pregnancy in multiple sclerosis. Per germline, CDR1 SGHNT and CDR2 YYREEE (reference sequence). The V segment lost 5 bases and the J segment 4 bases; nucleotides outside the gene matches: 8. CDR3 size: 15 residues. Produced via immunoSEQ multiplex PCR; TCRdb's table is partial and in-frame only. Of 55,000 to 85,000 clones in the sample, about 94% were seen once. The chain employs TRBV5-4 and TRBJ2-7, with TRBD1 matching 11 bases. The sequencing here drew on peripheral blood, taken in the third trimester of pregnancy. This clonotype originated in a female donor with multiple sclerosis, enrolled in a pregnancy study. The CDR3 protein is CASSSGQGALYEQYF. CDR3 sequence (DNA): TGTGCCAGCAGTTCCGGACAGGGGGCCTTATACGAGCAGTACTTC.